This T cell receptor beta chain was identified in a study of glioma-infiltrating T cells after dendritic cell vaccination. TCRdb's copy holds only in-frame clones and misses some; the assay was immunoSEQ multiplex PCR. Of fewer than 95,000 clones listed, 85% were seen once; the top ten hold under 8.5%. Trimming took 7 bases from V and 4 from J; bases not matched to a gene: 4. Germline-derived CDR1 and CDR2 are MNHEY and SVGAGI. CDR3 size: 14 residues. Time point of the sample: after dendritic cell vaccination, including at tumor progression/relapse. The sequencing here drew on blood, taken after dendritic cell vaccination. The sequence was collected from a human donor with glioblastoma. The chain is built from TRBV6-5 and TRBJ2-3; 11 bases align to TRBD2. The chain's CDR3 is CASKPGLAADTQYF. In nucleotides, the CDR3 is TGTGCCAGCAAACCGGGACTAGCGGCAGATACGCAGTATTTT.